This section outlines one T cell receptor beta chain sequence together with its context. What it binds is unknown. The table came from immunoSEQ multiplex PCR; TCRdb's copy has only in-frame clones and leaves some out. This sample has under 95,000 clones; roughly 90% occur once, and the top ten carry 0.15% to 0.2%. This specimen belongs to a study of OX40 agonist ivuxolimab in advanced cancers. The CDR3 runs to 14 residues. The V gene's germline CDR1 is SNHLY and CDR2 FYNNEI. V was pared by 5 bases and J by 4 bases, with 14 bases between. Regarding the study as a whole: Both CD4+ and CD8+ T cell populations in blood had undergone clonal expansion by week 6 at 0.1 to 3.0 mg/kg.

This specimen was CD4+ or CD8+ T cells sorted from blood, taken in a trial of the OX40 agonist ivuxolimab. The receptor was isolated from an adult with an advanced solid tumor such as melanoma, head and neck, liver or kidney cancer. V and J are TRBV2 and TRBJ1-2; possible D gene TRBD1, 6 bases. Here the CDR3 reads CASSYQQGPYGYTF. CDR3 in DNA: TGTGCCAGCAGTTACCAACAGGGCCCCTATGGCTACACCTTC.